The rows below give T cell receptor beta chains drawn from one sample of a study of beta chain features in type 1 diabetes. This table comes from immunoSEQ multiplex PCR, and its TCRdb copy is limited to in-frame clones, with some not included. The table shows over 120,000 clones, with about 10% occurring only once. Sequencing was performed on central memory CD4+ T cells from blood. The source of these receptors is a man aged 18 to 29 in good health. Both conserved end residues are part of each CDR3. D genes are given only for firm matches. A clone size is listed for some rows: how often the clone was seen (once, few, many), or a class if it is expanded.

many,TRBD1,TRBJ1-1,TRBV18,TGTGCCAGCTCACCTCAATCACAGGGGAGCGAGGTTGGAGCTTTCTTT,CASSPQSQGSEVGAFF
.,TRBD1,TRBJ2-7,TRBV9,TGTGCCAGCAGTGCTGGACAGGCCTACGAGCAGTACTTC,CASSAGQAYEQYF
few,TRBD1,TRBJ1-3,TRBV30,TGTGCCTGGAGGGGACAGTACTCTGGAAACACCATATATTTT,CAWRGQYSGNTIYF
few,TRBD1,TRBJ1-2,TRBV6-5,TGTGCCAGCAGTTACAGGGACAGAAACTATGGCTACACCTTC,CASSYRDRNYGYTF
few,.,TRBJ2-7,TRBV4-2,TGTGCCAGCAGCCAAGGCGGGAACTCCTACGAGCAGTACTTC,CASSQGGNSYEQYF
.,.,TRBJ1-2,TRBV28,TGTGCCAGCAGTTTCCAGGGCCAAGGCTACACCTTC,CASSFQGQGYTF
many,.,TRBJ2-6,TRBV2,TGTGCCAGCAGTCTTGAACACTCTGGGGCCAACGTCCTGACTTTC,CASSLEHSGANVLTF
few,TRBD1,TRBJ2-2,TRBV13,TGTGCCAGCAGCCTCGTTCTACAGGGGAAAGGAGGGGAGCTGTTTTTT,CASSLVLQGKGGELFF
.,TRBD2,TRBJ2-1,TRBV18,TGTGCCAGCTCACAGAGCGGGGGAGACAATGAGCAGTTCTTC,CASSQSGGDNEQFF
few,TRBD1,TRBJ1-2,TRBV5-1,TGCGCCAGCAGCCGCGGGACAGGTGACTATGGCTACACCTTC,CASSRGTGDYGYTF
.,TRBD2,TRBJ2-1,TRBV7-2,TGTGCCAGCAGCTTAGGCGGGGGGGCTTGGGAGCAGTTCTTC,CASSLGGGAWEQFF
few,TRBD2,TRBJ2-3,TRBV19,TGTGCCAGTAGCCTTTTAGGGGCGGGGGGCACAGATACGCAGTATTTT,CASSLLGAGGTDTQYF
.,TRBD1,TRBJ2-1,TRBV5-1,TGCGCCAGCAGCTTGGCAGGGGGCGAGTACAATGAGCAGTTCTTC,CASSLAGGEYNEQFF
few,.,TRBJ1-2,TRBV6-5,TGTGCCAGCAGTCTTAGGGGGGGGGCCAGCTATGGCTACACCTTC,CASSLRGGASYGYTF
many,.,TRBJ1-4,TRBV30,TGTGCCTGGAGTGGCCTCGGAGCGGATAATGAAAAACTGTTTTTT,CAWSGLGADNEKLFF
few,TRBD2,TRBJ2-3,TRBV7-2,TGTGCCAGCAGCAAAGTGGGACTAGCGGGGGAAATGAATACGCAGTATTTT,CASSKVGLAGEMNTQYF
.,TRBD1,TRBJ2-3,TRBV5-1,TGCGCCAGCAGCTCACAGGGGTACACAGATACGCAGTATTTT,CASSSQGYTDTQYF
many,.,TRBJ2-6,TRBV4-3,TGCGCCAGCAGCAATGAGGTGGCTGGGGCCAACGTCCTGACTTTC,CASSNEVAGANVLTF
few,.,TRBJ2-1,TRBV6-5,TGTGCCAGCAGTTACTCGAGCGACCTGTCCTACAATGAGCAGTTCTTC,CASSYSSDLSYNEQFF
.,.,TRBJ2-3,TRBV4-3,TGCGCCAGCAGCCAAGACGCGTTAACAGATACGCAGTATTTT,CASSQDALTDTQYF
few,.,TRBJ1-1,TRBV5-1,TGCGCCAGCAGCCTTCGGACAGCGAACACTGAAGCTTTCTTT,CASSLRTANTEAFF